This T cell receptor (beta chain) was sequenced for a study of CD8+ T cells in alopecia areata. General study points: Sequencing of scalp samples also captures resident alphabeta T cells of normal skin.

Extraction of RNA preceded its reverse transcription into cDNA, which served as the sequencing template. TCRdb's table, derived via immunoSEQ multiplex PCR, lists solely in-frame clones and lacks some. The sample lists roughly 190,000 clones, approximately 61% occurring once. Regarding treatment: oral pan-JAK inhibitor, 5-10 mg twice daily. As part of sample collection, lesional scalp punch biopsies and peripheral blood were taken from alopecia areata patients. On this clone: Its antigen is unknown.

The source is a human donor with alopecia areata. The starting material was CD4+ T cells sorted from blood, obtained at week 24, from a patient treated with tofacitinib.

CDR3 in amino acids: CSVESPTHAFF. The CDR3, as DNA: TGCAGCGTTGAATCCCCAACCCACGCTTTCTTT. This chain connects TRBV29-1 to TRBJ1-1; D gene unclear. V dropped 2 bases and J dropped 11 bases, with 12 bases sitting between them. This CDR3 has 11 residues. Germline-derived CDR1 and CDR2 are SQVTM and ANQGSEA. Combining the CDR3 with reference TRBV29-1 and TRBJ1-1 gives the whole variable domain SAVISQKPSRDICQRGTSLTIQCQVDSQVTMMFWYRQQPGQSLTLIATANQGSEATYESGFVIDKFPISRPNLTFSTLTVSNMSPEDSSIYLCSVESPTHAFFGQGTRLTVV.